This entry concerns a single T cell receptor beta chain. This clone was found a few times. It has no known antigen specificity. Base-call qualities are not available, and no considerably larger clone is one nucleotide away. Whole blood was collected in K2EDTA tubes by collaborating institutions according to the institutions' own protocols. For TCRbeta analysis, collaborators shipped samples in one of three forms: frozen whole blood, isolated PBMCs, or DNA extracted from either of those sample types. TCRbeta CDR3 regions were amplified from genomic DNA by means of the immunoSEQ Assay, a bias-controlled multiplex PCR. The source study handled its data this way. The number of nucleated cells in each sample was estimated from the amplification of reference gene primers within the assay. To quantify the absolute abundance of each unique TCRbeta CDR3 rearrangement, sequence reads were collapsed and filtered. For each sample, productive Simpson clonality was calculated as the square root of Simpson's diversity index over productive rearrangements. As stored in TCRdb, this immuneACCESS dataset retains in-frame rearrangements with V and J assigned. A fraction of the clones does not appear; measured against another copy, unresolved V genes explain less than half of the discrepancy, and the remainder lacks a known reason. V, J and clone size are those of that table, while D and trimming were read from the DNA. The table for this sample lists 95,000 to 150,000 clones; around 88% of them were counted only once. About 6% of the sample lies in the top ten.

The sample is drawn from a study of blood T cell repertoires in COVID-19 (TCRdb year 2020). The study in broad terms: Samples from collaborators originated in the United States, Italy and Spain and spanned both the acute and convalescent phases of COVID-19. Where HLA class I and class II types were available, the types were taken from metadata supplied by the sample provider, not from assay-based typing. The repertoires were released in a freely available public database intended as a resource for research on the immune response to SARS-CoV-2. Samples came from the ongoing ImmuneRACE study (first 160 participants) plus 1,254 subjects from 6 global collaborators. Subjects who had been exposed to COVID-19, were actively infected with it, or had recovered from it provided the deeply sampled blood TCRbeta repertoires that made up the dataset. The prospective study material was composed of cDNA or gDNA derived from T cells, B-cell-depleted T cells, or PBMCs. A de-identified subject ID, COVID-19 status, age in years and sex were almost always included in the sample metadata.

The germline V gene (reference sequence) yields LGHDT for CDR1 and YNNKEL for CDR2. Counted from cysteine to phenylalanine, this CDR3 has 15 amino acids. Only CDR3 DNA is held: 45 bases, read in frame from base 1. Trimming removed 2 bases from V and 6 bases from J, leaving 14 bases between the germline ends. The research as a whole found: Clinical and demographic metadata were provided uncurated, with the amount varying by source and participant.

The receptor chain draws on TRBV3-1 (or the pseudogene TRBV3-2) and TRBJ1-5; the D gene cannot be named for sure. Sequencing was carried out using peripheral blood. The TCR originated in a man older than 75 with active or convalescent COVID-19. The DNA sequence follows: TGTGCCAGCAGCCAAAACCTTAACCCAGGTCAGCCCCAGCATTTT. It translates as CASSQNLNPGQPQHF.